A selection of T cell receptor beta chains follows, all from one sample in a study of identical twins. One entry per CDR3 protein, called by TCRdb with MiXCR from the 5' RACE reads. The profile shows under 900,000 distinct CDR3 sequences, roughly an eighth of them singletons. These data also featured in a second study, about yellow fever vaccine responses in identical twins.

The material sequenced was PBMCs. The receptors here all came from a woman aged 18-29 years in good health. CDR3s include the opening cysteine and the closing phenylalanine or tryptophan. The D gene is left open where the match is weak. Size is stated for part of the rows, as once, few or many counts, or as a class when the clone is expanded.

clone_size d_call j_call v_call cdr3_nt cdr3_aa
. . TRBJ2-4 TRBV20-1 TGCAGTGCAACGGGGGTAGCCAAAAACATTCAGTACTTC CSATGVAKNIQYF
few . TRBJ1-1 TRBV28 TGTGCCAGCAGCTTGTGGTTGGGAACTGAAGCTTTCTTT CASSLWLGTEAFF
. TRBD2 TRBJ2-3 TRBV10-3 TGTGCCACCCAACCCTCCCGGACTAGCGGGAGCTTAGATACGCAGTATTTT CATQPSRTSGSLDTQYF
few TRBD2 TRBJ2-3 TRBV4-2 TGTGCCAGCAGCCAGCACGGGGGGGCAAGCACAGATACGCAGTATTTT CASSQHGGASTDTQYF
few . TRBJ2-3 TRBV12-3/TRBV12-4 TGTGCCAGCCCCCCCGACGGCTACACAGATACGCAGTATTTT CASPPDGYTDTQYF
many . TRBJ1-1 TRBV7-6 TGCGCCAGCAGCTTGGCCGGAGGGGGCACTGAAGCTTTCTTT CASSLAGGGTEAFF
few . TRBJ2-7 TRBV6-1 TGTGCCAGCAGCCGAGGAGGTCCTACGAACGAGCAGTACTTC CASSRGGPTNEQYF
. . TRBJ2-1 TRBV6-1 TGTGCCAGCAGTGAAGCTGCAGGGTACCCCTCCAATGAGCAGTTCTTC CASSEAAGYPSNEQFF
few TRBD1 TRBJ2-6 TRBV6-1 TGTGCCAGCAGGGACAGGGAGTCTGGGGCCAACGTCCTGACTTTC CASRDRESGANVLTF
. . TRBJ2-1 TRBV7-6 TGTGCCAGCAGCTTAGGGGCAGGGTTAATGGGTGAGCAGTTCTTC CASSLGAGLMGEQFF
few TRBD1 TRBJ2-7 TRBV20-1 TGCAGTGCTAGAGATCGACAGGGGGCCTATATGTACGAGCAGTACTTC CSARDRQGAYMYEQYF
many . TRBJ1-6 TRBV5-1 TGCGCCAGCAGCTTGATCGGAGGACCTTTGGGTTCACCCCTCCACTTT CASSLIGGPLGSPLHF
many . TRBJ2-6 TRBV6-1 TGTGCCAGCAGTGACAGGAGCTCTGGGGCCAACGTCCTGACTTTC CASSDRSSGANVLTF
many . TRBJ2-7 TRBV11-3 TGTGCCAGCAGCTACTCGGACGGTAACTACGAGCAGTACTTC CASSYSDGNYEQYF
many . TRBJ2-1 TRBV5-1 TGCGCCAGCAGCTTGGTTGTCAGCACCAATGAGCAGTTCTTC CASSLVVSTNEQFF
. . TRBJ2-1 TRBV6-5 TGTGCCAGCAGTTACTCCAGGGGCAGAGACTACAATGAGCAGTTCTTC CASSYSRGRDYNEQFF